These 21 T cell receptor beta chains originate from one sample sequenced in a study of blood T cell repertoires in COVID-19. The method was immunoSEQ multiplex PCR; TCRdb's version includes in-frame clones alone and lacks a portion of them. The repertoire holds 230,000 or so clones, with 80% to 85% as singletons. The material sequenced was PBMCs or T cells enriched from blood (not recorded which). The receptors shown here come from a man aged 50-60 years who had recovered from COVID-19.

The chain employs TRBV2 and TRBJ2-7, with 11 bases lining up with TRBD2. The J segment lost 0 bases and the V segment lost 6 bases, leaving 4 bases of the junction unmatched. From germline, CDR1 is SNHLY and CDR2 FYNNEI. This CDR3 is 15 amino acids long. The CDR3 reads CASRPTSGGSYEQYF. As DNA, the CDR3 is TGTGCCAGCAGGCCCACTAGCGGGGGCTCCTACGAGCAGTACTTC.

This clone was detected ten times or more. The gene calls are TRBV4-1 and TRBJ2-7; 8 nucleotides align to TRBD2. Losses at the gene ends were 3 bases for V and 3 bases for J; bases not matched to a gene: 22. CDR3 length: 20 residues. Per the germline V gene, CDR1 is MGHRA and CDR2 is YSYEKL. CDR3: CASSHSPRLGSGGLHYEQYF. CDR3 bases: TGCGCCAGCAGCCACAGTCCCCGCTTGGGAAGCGGGGGACTCCACTACGAGCAGTACTTC.

The rearrangement joins TRBV27 to TRBJ1-1; the D gene is possibly TRBD1 (6 bases). V gave up 5 bases and J gave up 8 bases, with 21 bases separating them. The CDR3 contains 15 residues. Per the germline V gene, CDR1 is MNHEY and CDR2 is SMNVEV (reference sequence). In nucleotides, the CDR3 is TGTGCCAGCAGTCCTTTGATCTCCGGGACAATGGAAGCTTTCTTT. Translated, it gives CASSPLISGTMEAFF.

The genes are TRBV5-8 and TRBJ2-7; tentative D call: TRBD1 (6 bases). Looked up from germline, CDR1 is SGHTS and CDR2 is YDEGEE. The CDR3 covers 12 residues. Trimming pared 1 base from V and 5 bases from J, leaving 7 bases between. CDR3 amino acids: CASSLTGHEQYF. The CDR3 bases are TGTGCCAGCAGCTTGACAGGGCACGAGCAGTACTTC.

This chain uses TRBV5-1 with TRBJ1-5, with D possibly matching TRBD1 (5 bases). CDR1 is SGHRS, CDR2 YFSETQ, per germline. CDR3 size: 15 residues. The V and J ends lost 4 bases and 9 bases respectively, with 20 bases between them. The CDR3 region is CASSPWGDPRRPQHF. The CDR3 coding sequence is TGCGCCAGCAGCCCCTGGGGGGACCCCCGACGGCCCCAGCATTTT.

This clone turned up a few times. This sequence joins TRBV11-2 and TRBJ1-6; the match to TRBD1 covers 8 bases. This CDR3 is 15 amino acids long. The ends lost 3 bases at V and 3 bases at J; junction bases unmatched: 1. Per germline, CDR1 SGHAT and CDR2 FQNNGV. CDR3 DNA: TGTGCCAGCAGCTTCGGACAGGGCTATAATTCACCCCTCCACTTT. As protein: CASSFGQGYNSPLHF. Full variable domain (missing parts from reference TRBV11-2 and TRBJ1-6): EAGVAQSPRYKIIEKRQSVAFWCNPISGHATLYWYQQILGQGPKLLIQFQNNGVVDDSQLPKDRFSAERLKGVDSTLKIQPAKLEDSAVYLCASSFGQGYNSPLHFGNGTRLTVT.

V gene TRBV5-1 combines with J gene TRBJ1-2; 9 bases are a match to TRBD1. The V gene end was trimmed by 2 bases and the J gene end by 8 bases; junction bases not matched to a gene: 4. The CDR3 is made up of 13 amino acids. Germline V gene data show CDR1 as SGHRS and CDR2 as YFSETQ. The CDR3 nucleotides read TGCGCCAGCAGCTTACAGGGGGCGATGGGCTACACCTTC. Amino acid sequence: CASSLQGAMGYTF. Complete variable domain (other parts from reference TRBV5-1 and TRBJ1-2): KAGVTQTPRYLIKTRGQQVTLSCSPISGHRSVSWYQQTPGQGLQFLFEYFSETQRNKGNFPGRFSGRQFSNSRSEMNVSTLELGDSALYLCASSLQGAMGYTFGSGTRLTVV.

The chain uses TRBV2 and TRBJ2-7; the match to TRBD1 covers 7 bases. The V gene's germline CDR1 is SNHLY and CDR2 FYNNEI. The CDR3 has 15 amino acids. Unmatched junction bases numbered 2, after V lost 0 bases and J lost 0 bases. The CDR3 sequence: CASSEAGQSSYEQYF. Written as DNA, the CDR3 is TGTGCCAGCAGTGAAGCGGGACAGAGCTCCTACGAGCAGTACTTC.

The chain joins TRBV4-1 to TRBJ2-2, with 9 bases lining up with TRBD2. The junction had 13 bases not matched to a gene; V was cut back by 2 bases and J by 3 bases. This CDR3 spans 19 amino acids. Looked up from germline, CDR1 is MGHRA and CDR2 is YSYEKL. Here the CDR3 reads CASSQRQASGRLDTGELFF. The DNA of the CDR3 is TGCGCCAGCAGCCAAAGGCAGGCCAGCGGGAGGTTAGACACCGGGGAGCTGTTTTTT.

The chain has TRBV6-5 and TRBJ2-2, with TRBD1 matching over 7 bases. The CDR3 contains 12 residues. Germline CDR1 is MNHEY and CDR2 is SVGAGI. With V trimmed by 10 bases and J by 3 bases, 2 bases remained unmatched. CDR3 residues: CATGQYTGELFF. The CDR3 DNA reads TGTGCCACGGGACAGTACACCGGGGAGCTGTTTTTT.

This chain links TRBV28 with TRBJ1-5; a possible D gene is TRBD1 (5 bases). Germline CDR1 MDHEN, CDR2 SYDVKM. This CDR3 has 15 residues. V was pared by 6 bases and J by 6 bases, with 18 bases between. CDR3 sequence: CASRPRTLGGQPQHF. The CDR3 DNA sequence: TGTGCCAGCAGGCCCCGGACTCTGGGGGGTCAGCCCCAGCATTTT.

This clone has just a few counts. The V gene is TRBV30, the J gene TRBJ1-4; TRBD1 matches at 7 bases. The junction had 6 bases not matched to a gene; V was cut back by 1 base and J by 10 bases. The CDR3 totals 13 residues. CDR1 and CDR2 from the germline V gene are GTSNPN and SVGIG (reference sequence). The CDR3 sequence is CAWSGQGEGKLFF. The CDR3 bases are TGTGCCTGGAGTGGACAGGGAGAGGGAAAACTGTTTTTT.

The chain uses TRBV2 and TRBJ1-3; the D is unclear. The germline gives CDR1 SNHLY, CDR2 FYNNEI. The CDR3 runs to 16 residues. The V end lost 8 bases, the J end lost 0 bases, and 17 bases lay between the germline ends. For the CDR3, the DNA is TGTGCCAGCTCACTGGGCTCTCTTCTCTCTGGAAACACCATATATTTT. Its protein product is CASSLGSLLSGNTIYF. Variable domain in full (rest from reference TRBV2 and TRBJ1-3): EPEVTQTPSHQVTQMGQEVILRCVPISNHLYFYWYRQILGQKVEFLVSFYNNEISEKSEIFDDQFSVERPDGSNFTLKIRSTKLEDSAMYFCASSLGSLLSGNTIYFGEGSWLTVV.

The chain is built from TRBV27 and TRBJ2-7, with D hard to call. Germline CDR1 is MNHEY and CDR2 is SMNVEV (reference sequence). The CDR3 is 14 residues long. V gave up 6 bases and J gave up 0 bases, with 12 bases separating them. The CDR3 nucleotides read TGTGCCAGCAGCCAACAGAGATCCTCCTACGAGCAGTACTTC. Protein: CASSQQRSSYEQYF.

The chain couples TRBV15 to TRBJ1-3, with no clear D. This CDR3 region has 17 residues. V was trimmed by 2 bases and J by 0 bases, leaving 14 bases between them. Germline CDR1 LNHNV, CDR2 YYDKDF (reference sequence). The CDR3 spells CATSRTRLRSSGNTIYF. Written as DNA, the CDR3 is TGTGCCACCAGCAGAACCCGTTTGCGTAGCTCTGGAAACACCATATATTTT.

This sequence joins TRBV29-1 and TRBJ2-4, with D possibly matching TRBD1 (5 bases). In germline, CDR1 is SQVTM, CDR2 ANQGSEA. V was shortened by 5 bases and J by 8 bases, with 19 bases between the two germline ends. The CDR3 totals 14 residues. DNA for the CDR3: TGCAGCGTTATTCCAGGGTCCGCGGCGGACATTCAGTACTTC. Residues: CSVIPGSAADIQYF. The full variable domain, completed using reference TRBV29-1 and TRBJ2-4, is SAVISQKPSRDICQRGTSLTIQCQVDSQVTMMFWYRQQPGQSLTLIATANQGSEATYESGFVIDKFPISRPNLTFSTLTVSNMSPEDSSIYLCSVIPGSAADIQYFGAGTRLSVL.

A few counts support this clone. The chain combines TRBV19 with TRBJ2-1, with D perhaps TRBD2 (5 bases). Germline CDR1 LNHDA, CDR2 SQIVND (reference sequence). This CDR3 is 17 amino acids long. V lost 2 bases and J 0 bases, leaving 14 bases between the germline ends. CDR3 sequence: CASSIPRTGSSYNEQFF. The CDR3 DNA reads TGTGCCAGTAGTATACCTAGGACGGGGAGCTCCTACAATGAGCAGTTCTTC.

This clone was counted once. The genes are TRBV4-3 and TRBJ2-1; D gene ambiguous. This CDR3 is built from 15 residues. V lost 1 base to trimming and J lost 5 bases, with 12 bases between them. The V gene's germline CDR1 is LGHNA and CDR2 YSLEER. CDR3 DNA sequence: TGCGCCAGCAGCCAAGTATTGTCAGGAAACAATGAGCAGTTCTTC. It specifies CASSQVLSGNNEQFF.

This chain joins TRBV12-5 and TRBJ1-5, with D uncertain. Looked up from germline, CDR1 is LGHNT and CDR2 is FRNRAP. The CDR3 spans 15 residues. V lost 5 bases to trimming and J lost 9 bases, with 20 bases between them. CDR3 DNA sequence: TGTGCTAGTGGTGAGGGAGGGAATTTACGGCGGCCCCAGCATTTT. The encoded protein is CASGEGGNLRRPQHF. Full variable domain (remainder filled in from reference TRBV12-5 and TRBJ1-5): DARVTQTPRHKVTEMGQEVTMRCQPILGHNTVFWYRQTMMQGLELLAYFRNRAPLDDSGMPKDRFSAEMPDATLATLKIQPSEPRDSAVYFCASGEGGNLRRPQHFGDGTRLSIL.

The rearrangement uses TRBV15 and TRBJ1-3; no reliable D call. V was cut by 0 bases and J by 7 bases, with 4 bases left in between. The CDR3 contains 12 residues. Per germline, CDR1 LNHNV and CDR2 YYDKDF (reference sequence). This CDR3 is CATSRDYNTIYF. CDR3 bases: TGTGCCACCAGCAGAGATTATAACACCATATATTTT.

The rearrangement links TRBV5-1 to TRBJ2-1; maybe TRBD1 (5 bases). The CDR3 is 15 residues long. The V gene's germline CDR1 is SGHRS and CDR2 YFSETQ. V lost 4 bases and J lost 3, with 14 bases in between. The CDR3 is CASSPTGAGYNEQFF. The CDR3 DNA is TGCGCCAGCAGCCCTACTGGGGCAGGCTACAATGAGCAGTTCTTC.